This entry concerns a single T cell receptor beta chain. Its antigen is still unknown. No qualities accompany the bases; no much larger clone lies one base away. Cut back by 6 bases and 0 bases, the V and J ends lie 7 bases apart. CDR1 DFQATT and CDR2 SNEGSKA are derived from the germline V gene (reference sequence). Including cysteine and phenylalanine, the CDR3 has 12 amino acids. The CDR3 DNA has 36 bases and is translated from base 1. The data are from a study of response to subunit inactivated influenza vaccine (dated by TCRdb to about 2018). About the study as a whole: The study used deep quantitative T cell receptor repertoire profiling to track responses to a trivalent subunit inactivated influenza vaccine. Study-wide findings and limitations: The authors proposed that each seasonal influenza vaccination may bring in only a limited number of new T cells.

The library relied on RT-PCR. Sequencing was carried out with an Illumina HiSeq 2500. TCRdb ran its own pipeline on the public reads, namely fastp trimming at Q25 and MiXCR clone calling, and kept in-frame beta chains. A single entry per CDR3 protein holds the most common genes and DNA from its merged rows. The sample table shows fewer than 800,000 distinct CDR3 sequences, and less than 20% are seen once. 11% of the sample lies in the top ten. The sequence is built from TRBV20-1 and TRBJ2-3, with the D gene not confidently named. The sequence came from a man between 50 and 59 years old who received an inactivated influenza vaccine. Donor details come from another sample of the same person, matched by shared clones. The material sequenced was PBMCs from blood, taken 12 days after vaccination. The CDR3 protein is CSAPESTDTQYF. The nucleotides read TGCAGTGCCCCAGAAAGCACAGATACGCAGTATTTT.